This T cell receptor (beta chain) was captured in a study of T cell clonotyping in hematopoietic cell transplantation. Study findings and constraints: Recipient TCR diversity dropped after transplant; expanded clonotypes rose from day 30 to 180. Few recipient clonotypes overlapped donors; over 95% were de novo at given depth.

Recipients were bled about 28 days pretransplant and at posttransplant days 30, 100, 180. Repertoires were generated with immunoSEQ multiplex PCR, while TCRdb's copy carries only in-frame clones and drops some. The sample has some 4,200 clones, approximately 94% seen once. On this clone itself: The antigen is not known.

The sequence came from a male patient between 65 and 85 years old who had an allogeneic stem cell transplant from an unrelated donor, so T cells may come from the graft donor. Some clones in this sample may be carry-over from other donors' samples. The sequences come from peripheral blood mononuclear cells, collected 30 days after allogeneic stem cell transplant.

CDR3 protein: CASVEGQGKGEAFF. Written as DNA, the CDR3 is TGCGCCAGCGTTGAGGGACAGGGAAAGGGTGAAGCTTTCTTT. V gene TRBV5-1 combines with J gene TRBJ1-1; 9 nucleotides line up with TRBD1. J lost 7 bases, V lost 7 bases, and 11 bases had no gene match. The CDR3 is 14 amino acids. Looked up from germline, CDR1 is SGHRS and CDR2 is YFSETQ.